This is a list of T cell receptor beta chains from one sample in a study of T cells in Graves' hyperthyroidism and ophthalmopathy. TCRdb called the multiplex PCR reads again in MiXCR, with one record for every CDR3 protein. The data hold some 550,000 distinct CDR3 sequences, with 16% observed a single time. The sequencing sample was made of blood. The receptors shown here come from a woman aged 40 to 50 with Graves' ophthalmopathy. Each CDR3 is given with its conserved first and last residue. Each record gives: CDR3 protein, CDR3 DNA, J gene, CDR3 length, V gene, clone size, D gene. The D gene is left open where the match is weak. Clone size, where shown, is once, few, many, or a class for clones that have expanded.

CDR3aa: CASSEHSGTYNEQFF
CDR3nt: TGTGCCAGCAGTGAACACAGCGGGACCTACAATGAGCAGTTCTTC
j_gene: TRBJ2-1
len: 15
v_gene: TRBV6-1
abundance: .
d_gene: TRBD2

CDR3aa: CASSFKWDMQDTQYF
CDR3nt: TGTGCCAGCAGCTTTAAGTGGGATATGCAGGATACGCAGTATTTT
j_gene: TRBJ2-3
len: 15
v_gene: TRBV11-2
abundance: .
d_gene: .

CDR3aa: CASSVKTLEGETQYF
CDR3nt: TGTGCCAGCAGCGTAAAGACCCTCGAGGGAGAGACCCAGTACTTC
j_gene: TRBJ2-5
len: 15
v_gene: TRBV9
abundance: .
d_gene: .

CDR3aa: CASSLGGDNTDTQYF
CDR3nt: TGTGCCAGCAGCTTAGGGGGTGACAACACAGATACGCAGTATTTT
j_gene: TRBJ2-3
len: 15
v_gene: TRBV7-8
abundance: many
d_gene: .

CDR3aa: CASSQGLAGNTGELFF
CDR3nt: TGTGCCAGCAGCCAAGGACTAGCGGGGAACACCGGGGAGCTGTTTTTT
j_gene: TRBJ2-2
len: 16
v_gene: TRBV3-1
abundance: many
d_gene: TRBD2

CDR3aa: CASSALLASSYNEQFF
CDR3nt: TGCGCCAGCAGCGCCTTACTAGCGAGCTCCTACAATGAGCAGTTCTTC
j_gene: TRBJ2-1
len: 16
v_gene: TRBV5-1
abundance: many
d_gene: TRBD2

CDR3aa: CSARGRRGGWREQFF
CDR3nt: TGCAGTGCTAGAGGGCGGCGGGGGGGCTGGCGAGAGCAGTTCTTC
j_gene: TRBJ2-1
len: 15
v_gene: TRBV20-1
abundance: few
d_gene: TRBD2

CDR3aa: CSAPSPGSWETQYF
CDR3nt: TGCAGTGCCCCCAGTCCCGGGAGTTGGGAGACCCAGTACTTC
j_gene: TRBJ2-5
len: 14
v_gene: TRBV20-1
abundance: .
d_gene: .

CDR3aa: CASSPTGGGNTEAFF
CDR3nt: TGTGCCAGCTCACCCACAGGGGGAGGAAACACTGAAGCTTTCTTT
j_gene: TRBJ1-1
len: 15
v_gene: TRBV18
abundance: many
d_gene: TRBD1

CDR3aa: CATGLREQYF
CDR3nt: TGTGCCACAGGGCTCCGGGAGCAGTACTTC
j_gene: TRBJ2-7
len: 10
v_gene: TRBV28
abundance: many
d_gene: .

CDR3aa: CASSADGGTGELFF
CDR3nt: TGTGCCAGCAGTGCGGACGGGGGCACCGGGGAGCTGTTTTTT
j_gene: TRBJ2-2
len: 14
v_gene: TRBV2
abundance: .
d_gene: .

CDR3aa: CASRQDRVDEKLFF
CDR3nt: TGTGCCAGCAGACAAGACAGGGTTGATGAAAAACTGTTTTTT
j_gene: TRBJ1-4
len: 14
v_gene: TRBV28
abundance: few
d_gene: TRBD1

CDR3aa: CASGRTDNSPLHF
CDR3nt: TGTGCCAGCGGAAGGACAGACAATTCACCCCTCCACTTT
j_gene: TRBJ1-6
len: 13
v_gene: TRBV6-2/TRBV6-3
abundance: .
d_gene: .

CDR3aa: CASSQTPTGRAFF
CDR3nt: TGTGCCAGCAGCCAAACGCCGACAGGGAGAGCTTTCTTT
j_gene: TRBJ1-1
len: 13
v_gene: TRBV11-3
abundance: many
d_gene: TRBD1

CDR3aa: CASKSVVTVSTDTQYF
CDR3nt: TGTGCCAGCAAGTCTGTCGTGACGGTTAGCACAGATACGCAGTATTTT
j_gene: TRBJ2-3
len: 16
v_gene: TRBV2
abundance: many
d_gene: .

CDR3aa: CASRAVGGNTIYF
CDR3nt: TGTGCCAGCAGAGCAGTGGGCGGAAACACCATATATTTT
j_gene: TRBJ1-3
len: 13
v_gene: TRBV12-3/TRBV12-4
abundance: .
d_gene: .

CDR3aa: CASSLVLGLAGDEQYF
CDR3nt: TGTGCCAGCAGCTTAGTACTCGGGCTAGCGGGAGACGAGCAGTACTTC
j_gene: TRBJ2-7
len: 16
v_gene: TRBV11-2
abundance: .
d_gene: TRBD2

CDR3aa: CASSLISTRANTEAFF
CDR3nt: TGTGCCAGCAGCTTAATATCCACGAGGGCGAACACTGAAGCTTTCTTT
j_gene: TRBJ1-1
len: 16
v_gene: TRBV7-8
abundance: few
d_gene: .

CDR3aa: CASSSQSRSTEAFF
CDR3nt: TGTGCCAGCAGCTCCCAATCAAGGTCCACTGAAGCTTTCTTT
j_gene: TRBJ1-1
len: 14
v_gene: TRBV7-2
abundance: .
d_gene: .

CDR3aa: CASSYRTRDTQYF
CDR3nt: TGTGCCAGCAGTTACCGGACTAGAGATACGCAGTATTTT
j_gene: TRBJ2-3
len: 13
v_gene: TRBV6-6
abundance: few
d_gene: TRBD2

CDR3aa: CSARDWGDPSYEQYF
CDR3nt: TGCAGTGCTAGAGATTGGGGGGACCCCTCCTACGAGCAGTACTTC
j_gene: TRBJ2-7
len: 15
v_gene: TRBV20-1
abundance: many
d_gene: .

CDR3aa: CASRVGLDEQYF
CDR3nt: TGTGCCAGCAGGGTTGGCTTGGACGAGCAGTACTTC
j_gene: TRBJ2-7
len: 12
v_gene: TRBV28
abundance: many
d_gene: .

CDR3aa: CASSYFGALVGGTEQYF
CDR3nt: TGTGCCAGCAGTTATTTCGGCGCCCTCGTCGGGGGGACCGAGCAGTACTTC
j_gene: TRBJ2-7
len: 17
v_gene: TRBV6-1
abundance: few
d_gene: TRBD2

CDR3aa: CASSRQTSGSQFF
CDR3nt: TGTGCCAGCAGCCGACAAACTAGCGGGAGTCAGTTCTTC
j_gene: TRBJ2-1
len: 13
v_gene: TRBV3-1
abundance: .
d_gene: TRBD2

CDR3aa: CASGLGHTDTQYF
CDR3nt: TGTGCTAGTGGTTTGGGCCACACAGATACGCAGTATTTT
j_gene: TRBJ2-3
len: 13
v_gene: TRBV12-5
abundance: .
d_gene: .

CDR3aa: CASRRQGTYEQFF
CDR3nt: TGTGCCAGCAGGCGACAGGGTACCTATGAGCAGTTCTTC
j_gene: TRBJ2-1
len: 13
v_gene: TRBV2
abundance: many
d_gene: TRBD1

CDR3aa: CASSPDRSTNEKLFF
CDR3nt: TGTGCCAGCTCACCGGATAGGTCAACTAATGAAAAACTGTTTTTT
j_gene: TRBJ1-4
len: 15
v_gene: TRBV18
abundance: many
d_gene: .

CDR3aa: CASSYRLRGDEQFF
CDR3nt: TGTGCCAGCAGCTACCGATTGAGGGGGGATGAGCAGTTCTTC
j_gene: TRBJ2-1
len: 14
v_gene: TRBV7-9
abundance: .
d_gene: .

CDR3aa: CASSVRAVNTEAFF
CDR3nt: TGTGCCAGCAGTGTAAGAGCCGTGAACACTGAAGCTTTCTTT
j_gene: TRBJ1-1
len: 14
v_gene: TRBV2
abundance: many
d_gene: .

CDR3aa: CASSEQLAGVNEQFF
CDR3nt: TGTGCCAGCAGTGAACAGTTAGCGGGAGTCAATGAGCAGTTCTTC
j_gene: TRBJ2-1
len: 15
v_gene: TRBV2
abundance: many
d_gene: TRBD2

CDR3aa: CASSRGTGLGSEKLFF
CDR3nt: TGTGCCAGCAGCCGAGGGACAGGCCTAGGGAGTGAAAAACTGTTTTTT
j_gene: TRBJ1-4
len: 16
v_gene: TRBV4-2
abundance: .
d_gene: TRBD1

CDR3aa: CAWSVPGVYTEAFF
CDR3nt: TGTGCCTGGAGTGTACCGGGAGTTTACACTGAAGCTTTCTTT
j_gene: TRBJ1-1
len: 14
v_gene: TRBV30
abundance: many
d_gene: .

CDR3aa: CASSPLAGTYNTDTQYF
CDR3nt: TGTGCCAGCAGCCCTCTAGCGGGAACCTACAACACAGATACGCAGTATTTT
j_gene: TRBJ2-3
len: 17
v_gene: TRBV11-2
abundance: few
d_gene: TRBD2

CDR3aa: CASSLEVVGAEKLFF
CDR3nt: TGTGCCAGCAGTTTAGAGGTTGTCGGGGCTGAAAAACTGTTTTTT
j_gene: TRBJ1-4
len: 15
v_gene: TRBV12-3/TRBV12-4
abundance: few
d_gene: .

CDR3aa: CSARKGYSNQPQHF
CDR3nt: TGCAGTGCTAGAAAAGGTTATAGCAATCAGCCCCAGCATTTT
j_gene: TRBJ1-5
len: 14
v_gene: TRBV20-1
abundance: .
d_gene: .

CDR3aa: CSAGEYGTGHNEQFF
CDR3nt: TGCAGTGCTGGAGAGTACGGGACAGGGCACAATGAGCAGTTCTTC
j_gene: TRBJ2-1
len: 15
v_gene: TRBV20-1
abundance: many
d_gene: TRBD1

CDR3aa: CASRTGQMNEKLFF
CDR3nt: TGTGCCAGCAGGACGGGACAGATGAATGAAAAACTGTTTTTT
j_gene: TRBJ1-4
len: 14
v_gene: TRBV6-2/TRBV6-3
abundance: many
d_gene: TRBD1

CDR3aa: CAWSVPYLTEAFF
CDR3nt: TGTGCCTGGAGTGTCCCGTACCTCACTGAAGCTTTCTTT
j_gene: TRBJ1-1
len: 13
v_gene: TRBV30
abundance: many
d_gene: .

CDR3aa: CASSPPSGGIETQYF
CDR3nt: TGTGCCAGCAGTCCGCCTAGCGGGGGTATAGAGACCCAGTACTTC
j_gene: TRBJ2-5
len: 15
v_gene: TRBV2
abundance: many
d_gene: TRBD2

CDR3aa: CAISDGTPYEQYF
CDR3nt: TGTGCCATCAGTGACGGGACACCCTACGAGCAGTACTTC
j_gene: TRBJ2-7
len: 13
v_gene: TRBV10-3
abundance: many
d_gene: .

CDR3aa: CASQSGNGYTF
CDR3nt: TGTGCCAGTCAATCAGGAAATGGCTACACCTTC
j_gene: TRBJ1-2
len: 11
v_gene: TRBV19
abundance: .
d_gene: .

CDR3aa: CASSLPENTGELFF
CDR3nt: TGCGCCAGCAGCTTGCCAGAGAACACCGGGGAGCTGTTTTTT
j_gene: TRBJ2-2
len: 14
v_gene: TRBV5-1
abundance: .
d_gene: .

CDR3aa: CASSLTSGRLGANVLTF
CDR3nt: TGTGCCAGCAGCTTAACTAGCGGGAGGTTGGGGGCCAACGTCCTGACTTTC
j_gene: TRBJ2-6
len: 17
v_gene: TRBV7-9
abundance: .
d_gene: TRBD2